The 15 T cell receptor beta chains below all came from one sample that was sequenced in a study of response to subunit inactivated influenza vaccine. TCRdb ran MiXCR on the RT-PCR reads and lists one entry per CDR3 protein. The sample carries 600,000 to 850,000 distinct CDR3 sequences, around 13% recorded once. This sample comprised PBMCs from blood, obtained 14 days before vaccination. The receptors originated from a man aged 45-60 years who received an inactivated influenza vaccine.

The chain employs TRBV19 and TRBJ2-1; 11 nucleotides agree with TRBD2. The V gene end was trimmed by 4 bases and the J gene end by 6 bases; junction bases not matched to a gene: 8. This CDR3 is 16 amino acids long. Germline values: CDR1 LNHDA, CDR2 SQIVND (reference sequence). CDR3 loop: CASSTLPSGGTNEQFF. CDR3 DNA sequence: TGTGCCAGTAGTACCCTTCCTAGCGGGGGGACCAATGAGCAGTTCTTC.

This clonotype was found many times. The chain combines TRBV7-9 with TRBJ1-4; D remains ambiguous. The V gene's germline CDR1 is SEHNR and CDR2 FQNEAQ (reference sequence). The V and J ends lost 6 bases and 0 bases respectively, with 2 bases between them. This CDR3 is 12 amino acids long. The CDR3 region has the DNA TGTGCCAGCAGTTCAACTAATGAAAAACTGTTTTTT. This encodes CASSSTNEKLFF.

Only a few counts were recorded for this clonotype. The chain combines TRBV7-9 with TRBJ2-1; a possible D gene is TRBD2 (5 bases). Per the germline V gene, CDR1 is SEHNR and CDR2 is FQNEAQ (reference sequence). V was cut by 2 bases and J by 4 bases, with 18 bases left in between. This CDR3 contains 17 residues. CDR3 sequence (DNA): TGTGCCAGCAGCTTAACCAGCGGAAGTGGGTTTTACAATGAGCAGTTCTTC. Translated, it gives CASSLTSGSGFYNEQFF.

V and J are TRBV7-9 and TRBJ2-7, with D possibly called TRBD1 or TRBD2 (5 bases each). CDR1 and CDR2 from the germline V gene are SEHNR and FQNEAQ (reference sequence). With 6 bases removed from V and 6 bases from J, the gap between germline ends came to 24 bases. The CDR3 is 16 residues long. The CDR3 DNA reads as TGTGCCAGCAGACCAATGGGTACAGCTTTGGGGGTCGAGCAGTACTTC. It yields the protein CASRPMGTALGVEQYF.

This clonotype was seen a handful of times. This chain links TRBV5-1 with TRBJ1-6, with a possible D match to TRBD1 (5 bases). Germline V gene data show CDR1 as SGHRS and CDR2 as YFSETQ. CDR3 length equals 16 residues. V was pared by 4 bases and J by 6 bases, with 17 bases between. CDR3 amino acids: CASSGVSQASNSPLHF. CDR3 coding DNA: TGCGCCAGCAGCGGTGTCTCACAGGCGTCTAATTCACCCCTCCACTTT.

This clonotype was seen only a few times. The chain couples TRBV20-1 to TRBJ1-2, with D perhaps matching TRBD1 (5 bases). CDR1 DFQATT and CDR2 SNEGSKA come from the germline V gene (reference sequence). Trimming removed 6 bases from V and 4 bases from J, with 21 bases in between. The CDR3 is 15 amino acids. CDR3 protein: CSAPLSTSGGYGYTF. CDR3 nucleotide sequence: TGCAGTGCGCCCCTGTCCACCAGTGGGGGCTATGGCTACACCTTC.

This clonotype has more than one count but fewer than ten. The V gene is TRBV6-1, the J gene TRBJ2-7; 9 bases are shared with TRBD1. V trimming: 8 bases; J trimming: 2 bases; junction bases outside the gene matches: 7. The CDR3 covers 14 residues. The germline V gene has CDR1 MNHNS and CDR2 SASEGT. CDR3 in amino acids: CASGGTGRTYEQYF. As DNA, the CDR3 is TGTGCCAGCGGGGGGACAGGGAGAACCTACGAGCAGTACTTC.

The table lists this clonotype with a few counts. J is TRBJ2-3 and V is TRBV7-2; D is possibly TRBD2 (6 bases). The V and J ends lost 0 bases and 3 bases respectively, with 16 bases between them. Germline V gene data show CDR1 as SGHTA and CDR2 as FQGNSA. CDR3 length: 17 residues. CDR3: CASSLAGRGIVTDTQYF. Written as DNA, the CDR3 is TGTGCCAGCAGCTTAGCGGGTCGGGGGATTGTTACAGATACGCAGTATTTT.

In nucleotides, the CDR3 is TGTGCCGCCGGATACAGGGACGATCAGCCCCAGCATTTT. It yields the protein CAAGYRDDQPQHF. The chain joins TRBV6-2 or TRBV6-3 to TRBJ1-5; a weak D match, TRBD1 (6 bases). Trimming shortened V by 11 bases and J by 5 bases, and 16 bases separated the two germline ends. The CDR3 has 13 amino acids. Per germline, CDR1 MNHEY and CDR2 SVGEGT.

This clonotype was seen only a few times. The CDR3 here is CASSLSGGGAVEQFF. The CDR3 nucleotides are TGCGCCAGCAGCTTGTCGGGCGGGGGGGCGGTTGAGCAGTTCTTC. J is TRBJ2-1 and V is TRBV5-1, with 9 positions matching TRBD2. Germline assignment: CDR1 SGHRS and CDR2 YFSETQ. J was trimmed by 9 bases and V by 1 base; bases with no gene match: 8. This CDR3 has 15 residues.

This rearrangement joins TRBV6-1 to TRBJ1-5; D not resolved. V was clipped by 4 bases and J by 6 bases, with 13 bases between them. Germline CDR1 and CDR2: MNHNS and SASEGT. The CDR3 is 14 residues long. CDR3 sequence reads: CASSAQSSSQPQHF. As DNA, the CDR3 is TGTGCCAGCAGTGCTCAGAGCTCGAGTCAGCCCCAGCATTTT.

This clonotype was detected only a few times. J is TRBJ2-5 and V is TRBV10-3; 12 nucleotides align to TRBD2. Germline V gives CDR1 ENHRY, CDR2 SYGVKD. The CDR3 covers 16 residues. The V and J ends lost 3 bases and 2 bases, in that order; junction bases with no gene match: 4. CDR3 sequence (DNA): TGTGCCATCAGTGATGGACTAGCGGGGTTTCAAGAGACCCAGTACTTC. It translates to CAISDGLAGFQETQYF.

CDR3 sequence reads: CASGRQGGDTQYF. The CDR3 bases are TGTGCCAGCGGAAGACAGGGGGGAGATACGCAGTATTTT. The chain carries TRBV12-3 or TRBV12-4 and TRBJ2-3, with 9 bases that match TRBD1. With V trimmed by 8 bases and J by 5 bases, 5 bases remained unmatched. This CDR3 is built from 13 residues.

This clonotype was seen more than once but under ten times. The genes are TRBV12-3 or TRBV12-4 and TRBJ2-1; 9 nucleotides align to TRBD2. The CDR3 is 14 amino acids. After removal of 6 bases from V and 6 bases from J, the junction contained 6 bases not matched to a gene. The CDR3 spells CASSPGGRANEQFF. CDR3 in DNA: TGTGCCAGCAGCCCAGGCGGGAGGGCCAATGAGCAGTTCTTC.

This clonotype was picked up a small number of times. This sequence joins TRBV4-3 and TRBJ2-1; D gene unclear. Germline lookup yields CDR1 LGHNA and CDR2 YSLEER. This CDR3 contains 16 residues. V lost 0 bases and J lost 4, with 13 bases in between. This chain's CDR3 is CASSQENGQLYNEQFF. CDR3 nucleotides: TGCGCCAGCAGCCAAGAAAACGGCCAGCTATACAATGAGCAGTTCTTC.